Sequencing of this T cell receptor beta chain was carried out in a study of cytomegalovirus exposure and HLA in healthy donors. Overall study results and limits: In a later analysis, donors in an Asian-associated ancestry cluster reportedly had fewer N-insertions in productive TCRs than the cohort mean. As immune exposure information, only CMV serostatus was available.

About this clone itself: Its antigen is currently unknown.

The germline V gene has CDR1 SNHLY and CDR2 FYNNEI. The CDR3 is made up of 13 amino acids. The germline V and J ends were trimmed by 7 bases and 2 bases, with 9 bases remaining between them. The primer mix had 60 Vbeta and 13 Jbeta primers. The data were produced by immunoSEQ multiplex PCR, yet TCRdb's version contains in-frame clones alone and is incomplete. Seen here are roughly 190,000 clones, around three quarters observed once, and the top ten hold about 2.3%. The sequence came from a woman aged 45-59 years in good health and CMV-seronegative. The specimen sequenced was PBMCs. The rearrangement links TRBV2 to TRBJ1-5, with a weak D call TRBD1 (6 bases). The CDR3 loop is CASMRQGNQPQHF. CDR3 DNA sequence: TGTGCCAGCATGCGACAGGGCAATCAGCCCCAGCATTTT. Looking up the rest from reference TRBV2 and TRBJ1-5 gives the full variable domain: EPEVTQTPSHQVTQMGQEVILRCVPISNHLYFYWYRQILGQKVEFLVSFYNNEISEKSEIFDDQFSVERPDGSNFTLKIRSTKLEDSAMYFCASMRQGNQPQHFGDGTRLSIL.